This T cell receptor beta chain originates from a study of blood T cell repertoires in COVID-19. The germline CDR1 and CDR2 sequences are LNHDA and SQIVND (reference sequence). Trimming removed 8 bases at V and 2 bases at J, with 13 bases between. The length of the CDR3 is 13 residues. TCRdb's table, derived via immunoSEQ multiplex PCR, lists solely in-frame clones and lacks some. The table shows about 320,000 clones, with approximately 89% occurring only once. The receptor was isolated from a man aged 25 to 45 who had recovered from COVID-19. The chain recombines TRBV19 with TRBJ2-7; tentative D call: TRBD1 (5 bases). Sequenced material: PBMCs or T cells enriched from blood (not recorded which). The CDR3 region has the DNA TGTGCCAGTGGGGCAGGGCATACCTACGAGCAGTACTTC. Its translation is CASGAGHTYEQYF.